What follows are 3 T cell receptor beta chains derived from one specimen sequenced in a study of beta chain features in type 1 diabetes. The isolated RNA, all of it, was reverse transcribed, so expressed TCRB transcripts were what got sequenced. Using immunoSEQ multiplex PCR, the repertoire was profiled, and TCRdb retains in-frame clones only, with some absent. The sample contains around 240,000 clones, more than 9% of which appear only once. Sequenced: naive CD4+ T cells from blood. These receptors were taken from a woman younger than 35 in good health.

The genes are TRBV7-3 and TRBJ2-7; tentative D call: TRBD2 (6 bases). V lost 4 bases and J lost 7, with 14 bases in between. CDR1 is SGHTA and CDR2 is FQGTGA in the germline V gene. The CDR3 consists of 13 residues. CDR3 coding DNA: TGTGCCAGCAGCTCGGACGGAGGAGGGGAGCAGTACTTC. Translating gives CASSSDGGGEQYF.

The chain couples TRBV11-2 to TRBJ1-2; D uncertain. Germline CDR1 reads SGHAT; CDR2 reads FQNNGV. This CDR3 comprises 14 residues. The V end was cut by 1 base, the J end by 5 bases, with 11 bases between. CDR3 loop: CASSLAATLYGYTF. The CDR3 nucleotides are TGTGCCAGCAGCTTAGCGGCGACACTTTATGGCTACACCTTC.

This chain connects TRBV9 to TRBJ1-6; D not resolved. Germline V gene data show CDR1 as SGDLS and CDR2 as YYNGEE. This CDR3 region has 14 residues. With 1 base removed from V and 9 bases from J, the gap between germline ends came to 11 bases. The CDR3 bases are TGTGCCAGCAGCGTAAACAGCCATGGTTCACCCCTCCACTTT. Encoded protein: CASSVNSHGSPLHF.